A single T cell receptor beta chain is shown here with its context. Graves' hyperthyroidism without ophthalmopathy progression within 18 months was termed stable. Diagnoses were established using clinical symptoms, serum thyroxine and TRAb, thyroid ultrasound and orbital computed tomography. Cells are PBMCs isolated from over 7.5 ml of fresh blood. The data originate from a study of T cells in Graves' hyperthyroidism and ophthalmopathy. RNA transcripts provided the source from which TCR beta CDR3 regions were amplified. Initially, a first-round RT-PCR of the TCR CDR3 employed the HTBI primer set. MiXCR was run by TCRdb on the multiplex PCR reads, yielding one entry per CDR3 protein. The sample records 450,000 to 600,000 distinct CDR3 sequences, about 14% being singletons. V was shortened by 0 bases and J by 6 bases, with 14 bases between the two germline ends. Germline CDR1 MGHDK, CDR2 SYGVNS. The CDR3 runs 15 residues.

The sequence was obtained from a woman aged 40 to 49 with Graves' hyperthyroidism. The rearrangement uses TRBV25-1 and TRBJ1-2; D is possibly TRBD1 (6 bases). Sequencing used blood. CDR3 bases: TGTGCCAGCAGTGAATATCCCTCAGGGGTCCATGGCTACACCTTC. It yields the protein CASSEYPSGVHGYTF.